This entry features one T cell receptor (beta chain) sequence. These data are taken from a study of cytomegalovirus exposure and HLA in healthy donors. Study summary: Findings of an earlier analysis included roughly 120 million unique TCR beta sequences from 170 million or so T cells.

In the PCR, 60 Vbeta and 13 Jbeta primers were used. Measured with immunoSEQ multiplex PCR; TCRdb has only the in-frame clones, and not every one. This sample's table has roughly 120,000 clones. V was shortened by 2 bases and J by 5 bases, with 11 bases between the two germline ends. This CDR3 spans 13 amino acids. CDR1 SGHKS and CDR2 YYEKEE come from the germline V gene (reference sequence). This TCR came from a man in his forties in good health and CMV-seronegative. Sequenced input: PBMCs. The chain recombines TRBV5-5 with TRBJ2-7, with unresolved D. The CDR3, as DNA: TGTGCCAGCAGCTTTTGGAATCAGGACGAGCAGTACTTC. Protein product: CASSFWNQDEQYF.